The T cell receptor beta chain under discussion was sequenced for a study of beta chain features in type 1 diabetes. The study, taken as a whole, reports: PCR might show a preference for shorter templates, equally across patients and controls. Among all four CD4+ subsets, Type 1 diabetes patients had TCRB CDR3s that were moderately but significantly shorter. Type 1 diabetes patients had fewer VDJ junction insertions and more deletions.

Blood was collected once per donor into heparin, averaging about 0.12 L. Sorting produced populations that all topped 95% purity. Points on this clone: Antigen: not known.

Reverse transcribing all isolated RNA meant expressed TCRB transcripts were sequenced. The protocol was immunoSEQ multiplex PCR, while the TCRdb copy is restricted to in-frame clones and leaves out a portion. This sample carries 500,000 to 800,000 clones, around 12% of them seen once, and the ten largest clones take around 0.12%. The CDR3 covers 16 residues. Germline V gene data show CDR1 as SQVTM and CDR2 as ANQGSEA. The junction had 9 bases not matched to a gene; V was cut back by 5 bases and J by 0 bases. The gene calls are TRBV29-1 and TRBJ2-2; 7 bases fit TRBD1. The receptor was derived from a man aged 25-45 years with type 1 diabetes. Sequenced material: naive CD4+ T cells from blood. CDR3 sequence: CSVSLGDSSNTGELFF. In nucleotides, the CDR3 is TGCAGCGTTAGTCTGGGGGACAGTTCGAACACCGGGGAGCTGTTTTTT.